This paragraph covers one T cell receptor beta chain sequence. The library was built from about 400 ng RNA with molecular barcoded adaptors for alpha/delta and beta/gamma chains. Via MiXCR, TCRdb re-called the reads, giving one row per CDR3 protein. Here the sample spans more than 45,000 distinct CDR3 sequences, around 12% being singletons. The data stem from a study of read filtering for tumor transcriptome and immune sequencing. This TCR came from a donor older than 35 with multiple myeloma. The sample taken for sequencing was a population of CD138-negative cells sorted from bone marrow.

The CDR3 loop reads CASSFPGQGNYGYTF. CDR3 DNA: TGTGCCAGCAGTTTTCCAGGACAGGGGAACTATGGCTACACCTTC. V is TRBV12-3 or TRBV12-4 and J is TRBJ1-2; 9 positions match TRBD1. V shed 3 bases and J 2 bases; nucleotides not matched to a gene: 4. The CDR3 is 15 residues long.